This T cell receptor beta chain was found in a study of read filtering for tumor transcriptome and immune sequencing. Germline V gene sequence: CDR1 SGHTA, CDR2 FQGNSA. Trimming pared 4 bases from V and 2 bases from J, leaving 9 bases between. CDR3 length: 14 residues. Study-level findings and limits: Dropping single-read clonotypes raised IR-seq and RNA-seq shared-clonotype correlation.

This clonotype was seen many times. Its antigen is unidentified. This library used roughly 430 ng RNA and molecular barcoded adaptors spanning alpha/delta and beta/gamma chains. TCRdb analysed the reads with MiXCR anew, one entry per CDR3 protein. The data hold about 27,000 distinct CDR3 sequences, with approximately 15% observed a single time. The receptor's source is a donor at least 40 years old with multiple myeloma. The chain joins TRBV7-2 to TRBJ1-5, with D possibly TRBD1 on 6 matching bases. The specimen sequenced was a population of CD138-negative cells sorted from bone marrow. This CDR3 is CASSSRQGNQPQHF. CDR3 DNA sequence: TGTGCCAGCAGCTCGAGACAGGGCAATCAGCCCCAGCATTTT.